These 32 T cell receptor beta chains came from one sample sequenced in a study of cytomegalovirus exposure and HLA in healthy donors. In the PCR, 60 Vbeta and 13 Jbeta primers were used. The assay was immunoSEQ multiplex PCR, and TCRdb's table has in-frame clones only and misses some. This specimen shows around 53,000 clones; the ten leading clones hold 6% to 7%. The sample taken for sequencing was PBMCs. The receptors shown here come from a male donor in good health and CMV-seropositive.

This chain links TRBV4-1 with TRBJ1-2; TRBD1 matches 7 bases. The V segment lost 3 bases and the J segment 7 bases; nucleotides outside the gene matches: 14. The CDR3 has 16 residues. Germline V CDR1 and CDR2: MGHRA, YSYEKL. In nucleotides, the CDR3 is TGCGCCAGCAGCCACCCAAGACAGGGCGCGACGGGTGGCTACACCTTC. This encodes CASSHPRQGATGGYTF.

Here the CDR3 reads CASSLPGSEQYF. CDR3 coding DNA: TGTGCCAGCAGTTTACCCGGGTCCGAGCAGTACTTC. The chain combines TRBV27 with TRBJ2-7; D unresolved. Germline CDR1 MNHEY, CDR2 SMNVEV (reference sequence). This CDR3 is 12 amino acids long. V shed 2 bases and J shed 6 bases, with 8 bases lying between them.

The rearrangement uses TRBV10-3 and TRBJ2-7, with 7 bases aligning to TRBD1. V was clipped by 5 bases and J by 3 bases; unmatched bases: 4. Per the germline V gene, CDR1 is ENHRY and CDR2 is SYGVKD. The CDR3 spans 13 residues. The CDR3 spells CAISRQGNYEQYF. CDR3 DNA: TGTGCCATCAGTCGACAGGGTAACTACGAGCAGTACTTC.

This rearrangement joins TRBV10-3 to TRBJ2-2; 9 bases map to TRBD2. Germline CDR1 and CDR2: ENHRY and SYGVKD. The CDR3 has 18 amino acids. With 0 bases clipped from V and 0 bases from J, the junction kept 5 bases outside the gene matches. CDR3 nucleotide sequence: TGTGCCATCAGTGAGTCAAGCGGGGGGCCCGCGAACACCGGGGAGCTGTTTTTT. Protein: CAISESSGGPANTGELFF.

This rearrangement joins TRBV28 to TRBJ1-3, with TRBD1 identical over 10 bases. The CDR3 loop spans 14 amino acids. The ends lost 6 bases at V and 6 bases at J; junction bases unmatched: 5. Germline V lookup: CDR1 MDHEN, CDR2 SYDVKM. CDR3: CASSYGTGANTIYF. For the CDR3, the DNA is TGTGCCAGCAGCTACGGGACAGGGGCAAACACCATATATTTT.

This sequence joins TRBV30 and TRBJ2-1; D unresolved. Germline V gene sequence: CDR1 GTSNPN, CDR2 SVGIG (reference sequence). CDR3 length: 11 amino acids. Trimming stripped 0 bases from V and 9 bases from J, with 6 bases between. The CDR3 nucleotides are TGTGCCTGGAGTGTACGCGGTGAGCAGTTCTTC. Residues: CAWSVRGEQFF.

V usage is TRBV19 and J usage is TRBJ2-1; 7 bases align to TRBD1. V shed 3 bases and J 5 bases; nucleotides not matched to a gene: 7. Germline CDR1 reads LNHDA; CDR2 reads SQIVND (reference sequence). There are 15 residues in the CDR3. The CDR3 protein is CASSIGTAIDNEQFF. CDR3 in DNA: TGTGCCAGTAGTATCGGGACAGCGATCGACAATGAGCAGTTCTTC.

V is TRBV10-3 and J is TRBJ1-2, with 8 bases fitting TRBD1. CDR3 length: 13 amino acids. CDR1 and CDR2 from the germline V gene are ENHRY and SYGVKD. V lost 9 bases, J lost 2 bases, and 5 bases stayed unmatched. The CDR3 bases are TGTGCCATTCGGACAGGGACGAACTATGGCTACACCTTC. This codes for CAIRTGTNYGYTF.

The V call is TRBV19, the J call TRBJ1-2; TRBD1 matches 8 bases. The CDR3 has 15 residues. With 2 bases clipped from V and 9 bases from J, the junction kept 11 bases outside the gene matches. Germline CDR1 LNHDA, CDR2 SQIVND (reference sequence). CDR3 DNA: TGTGCCAGTAGTATATCGGCAGGGGGCGCGAGGAGCTACACCTTC. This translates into CASSISAGGARSYTF. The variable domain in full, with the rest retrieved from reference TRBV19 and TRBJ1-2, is DGGITQSPKYLFRKEGQNVTLSCEQNLNHDAMYWYRQDPGQGLRLIYYSQIVNDFQKGDIAEGYSVSREKKESFPLTVTSAQKNPTAFYLCASSISAGGARSYTFGSGTRLTVV.

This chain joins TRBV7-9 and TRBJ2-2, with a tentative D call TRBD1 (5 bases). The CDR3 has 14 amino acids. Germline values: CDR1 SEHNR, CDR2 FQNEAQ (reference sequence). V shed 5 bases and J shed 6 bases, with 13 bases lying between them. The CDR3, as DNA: TGTGCCAGCAGCGGTATAGGGGTGGCCGGGGAGCTGTTTTTT. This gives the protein CASSGIGVAGELFF.

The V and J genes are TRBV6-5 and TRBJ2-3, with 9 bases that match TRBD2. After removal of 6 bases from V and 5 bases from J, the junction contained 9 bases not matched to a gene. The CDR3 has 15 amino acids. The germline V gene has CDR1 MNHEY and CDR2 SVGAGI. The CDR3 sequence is CASRRLAGSLDTQYF. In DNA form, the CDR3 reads TGTGCCAGCAGGCGCCTAGCGGGGAGCCTAGATACGCAGTATTTT.

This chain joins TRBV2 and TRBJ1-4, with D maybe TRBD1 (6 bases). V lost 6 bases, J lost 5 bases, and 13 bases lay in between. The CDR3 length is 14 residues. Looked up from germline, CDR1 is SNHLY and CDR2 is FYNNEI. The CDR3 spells CASSAGVGNEKLFF. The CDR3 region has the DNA TGTGCCAGCAGCGCAGGGGTCGGGAATGAAAAACTGTTTTTT.

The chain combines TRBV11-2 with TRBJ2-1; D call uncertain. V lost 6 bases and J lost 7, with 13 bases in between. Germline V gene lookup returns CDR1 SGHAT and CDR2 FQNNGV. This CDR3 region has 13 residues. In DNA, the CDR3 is TGTGCCAGCAGTCGTATTGGGCAGAATGAGCAGTTCTTC. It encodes CASSRIGQNEQFF.

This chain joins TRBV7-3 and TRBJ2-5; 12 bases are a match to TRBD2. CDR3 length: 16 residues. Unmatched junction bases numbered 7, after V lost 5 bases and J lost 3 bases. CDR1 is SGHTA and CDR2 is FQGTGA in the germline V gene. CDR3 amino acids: CASSPRTSGAKETQYF. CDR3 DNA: TGTGCCAGCAGCCCGAGGACTAGCGGGGCAAAAGAGACCCAGTACTTC.

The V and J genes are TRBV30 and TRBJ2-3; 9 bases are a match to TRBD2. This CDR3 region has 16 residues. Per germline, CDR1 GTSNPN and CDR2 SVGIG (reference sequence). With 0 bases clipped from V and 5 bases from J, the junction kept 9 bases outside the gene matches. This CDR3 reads CAWSVLARGGVDTQYF. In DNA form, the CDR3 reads TGTGCCTGGAGTGTACTCGCGCGGGGGGGAGTAGATACGCAGTATTTT.

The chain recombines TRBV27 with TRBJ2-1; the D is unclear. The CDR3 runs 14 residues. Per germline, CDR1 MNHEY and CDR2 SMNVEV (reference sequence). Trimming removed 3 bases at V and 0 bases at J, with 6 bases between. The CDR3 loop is CASSLENSYNEQFF. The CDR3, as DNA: TGTGCCAGCAGTTTGGAGAACTCCTACAATGAGCAGTTCTTC.

The CDR3 sequence is CASSQDRGYWGYTF. CDR3 nucleotides: TGTGCCAGCAGCCAGGACAGGGGGTATTGGGGCTACACCTTC. The chain has TRBV5-8 and TRBJ1-2, with 10 bases identical to TRBD1. This CDR3 has 14 residues. V lost 4 bases to trimming and J lost 8 bases; unmatched junction nucleotides: 8. Germline CDR1 reads SGHTS; CDR2 reads YDEGEE. The complete variable domain, with remaining parts taken from reference TRBV5-8 and TRBJ1-2, reads EAGVTQSPTHLIKTRGQQATLRCSPISGHTSVYWYQQALGLGLQFLLWYDEGEERNRGNFPPRFSGRQFPNYSSELNVNALELEDSALYLCASSQDRGYWGYTFGSGTRLTVV.

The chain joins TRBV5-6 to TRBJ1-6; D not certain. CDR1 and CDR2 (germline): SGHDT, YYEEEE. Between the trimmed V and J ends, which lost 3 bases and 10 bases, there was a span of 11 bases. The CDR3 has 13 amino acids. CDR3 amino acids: CASSYPTASPLHF. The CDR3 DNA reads TGTGCCAGCAGCTATCCCACAGCCTCACCCCTCCACTTT.

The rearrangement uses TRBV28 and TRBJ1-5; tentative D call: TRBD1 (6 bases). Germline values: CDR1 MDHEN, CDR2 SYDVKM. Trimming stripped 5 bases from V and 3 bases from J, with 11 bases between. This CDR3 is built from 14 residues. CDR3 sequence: CASSPYRDNQPQHF. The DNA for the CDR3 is TGTGCCAGCAGTCCTTACAGGGACAATCAGCCCCAGCATTTT. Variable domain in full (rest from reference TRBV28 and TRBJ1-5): DVKVTQSSRYLVKRTGEKVFLECVQDMDHENMFWYRQDPGLGLRLIYFSYDVKMKEKGDIPEGYSVSREKKERFSLILESASTNQTSMYLCASSPYRDNQPQHFGDGTRLSIL.

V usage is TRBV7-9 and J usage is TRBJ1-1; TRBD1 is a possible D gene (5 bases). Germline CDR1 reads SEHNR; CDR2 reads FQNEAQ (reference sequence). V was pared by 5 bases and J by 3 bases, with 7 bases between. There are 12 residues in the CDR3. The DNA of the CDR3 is TGTGCCAGCAGCAGGGGTTACACTGAAGCTTTCTTT. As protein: CASSRGYTEAFF.

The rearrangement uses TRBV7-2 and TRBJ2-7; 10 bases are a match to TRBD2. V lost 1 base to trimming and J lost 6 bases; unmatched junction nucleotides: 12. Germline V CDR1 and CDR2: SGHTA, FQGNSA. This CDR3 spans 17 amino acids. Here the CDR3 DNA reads TGTGCCAGCAGCTTAGAATTGGCGCTAGCGGGGGCGGCCGAGCAGTACTTC. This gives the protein CASSLELALAGAAEQYF.

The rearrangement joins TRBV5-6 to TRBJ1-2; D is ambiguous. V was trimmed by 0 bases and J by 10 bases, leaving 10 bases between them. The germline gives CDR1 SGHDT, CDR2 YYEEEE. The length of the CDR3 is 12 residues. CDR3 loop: CASSLVDTFYTF. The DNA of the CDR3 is TGTGCCAGCAGCTTGGTAGACACCTTCTACACCTTC. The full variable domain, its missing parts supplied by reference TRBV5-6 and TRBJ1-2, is DAGVTQSPTHLIKTRGQQVTLRCSPKSGHDTVSWYQQALGQGPQFIFQYYEEEERQRGNFPDRFSGHQFPNYSSELNVNALLLGDSALYLCASSLVDTFYTFGSGTRLTVV.

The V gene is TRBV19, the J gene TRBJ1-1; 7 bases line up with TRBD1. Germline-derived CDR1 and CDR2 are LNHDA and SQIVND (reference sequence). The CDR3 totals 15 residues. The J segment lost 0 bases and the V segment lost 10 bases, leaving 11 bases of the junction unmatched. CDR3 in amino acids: CATSPLTGMNTEAFF. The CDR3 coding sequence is TGTGCCACCTCACCGTTGACAGGGATGAACACTGAAGCTTTCTTT. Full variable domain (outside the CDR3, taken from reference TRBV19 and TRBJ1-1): DGGITQSPKYLFRKEGQNVTLSCEQNLNHDAMYWYRQDPGQGLRLIYYSQIVNDFQKGDIAEGYSVSREKKESFPLTVTSAQKNPTAFYLCATSPLTGMNTEAFFGQGTRLTVV.

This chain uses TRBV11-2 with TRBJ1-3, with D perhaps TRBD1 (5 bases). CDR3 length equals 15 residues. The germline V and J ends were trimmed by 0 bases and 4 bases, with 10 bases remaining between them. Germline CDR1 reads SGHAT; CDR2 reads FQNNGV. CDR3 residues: CASSLDPGPGNTIYF. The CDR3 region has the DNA TGTGCCAGCAGCTTAGATCCAGGGCCGGGAAACACCATATATTTT.

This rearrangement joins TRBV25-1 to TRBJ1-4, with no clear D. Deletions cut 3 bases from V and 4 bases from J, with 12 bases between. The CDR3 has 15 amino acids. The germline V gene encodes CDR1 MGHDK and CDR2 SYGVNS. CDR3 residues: CASSDAGILNEKLFF. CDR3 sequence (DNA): TGTGCCAGCAGTGATGCAGGAATACTTAATGAAAAACTGTTTTTT.

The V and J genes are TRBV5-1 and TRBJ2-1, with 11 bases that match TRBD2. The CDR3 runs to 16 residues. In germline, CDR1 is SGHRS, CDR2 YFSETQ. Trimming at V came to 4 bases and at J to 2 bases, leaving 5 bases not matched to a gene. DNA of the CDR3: TGCGCCAGCAGCAGGTTAGCGGGGGGGACCTACAATGAGCAGTTCTTC. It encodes CASSRLAGGTYNEQFF.

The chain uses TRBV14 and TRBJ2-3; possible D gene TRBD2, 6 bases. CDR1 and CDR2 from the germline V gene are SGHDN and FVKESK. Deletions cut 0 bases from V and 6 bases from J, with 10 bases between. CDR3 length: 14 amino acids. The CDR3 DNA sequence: TGTGCCAGCAGCCAAGATCGTCTAGCGGATACGCAGTATTTT. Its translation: CASSQDRLADTQYF.

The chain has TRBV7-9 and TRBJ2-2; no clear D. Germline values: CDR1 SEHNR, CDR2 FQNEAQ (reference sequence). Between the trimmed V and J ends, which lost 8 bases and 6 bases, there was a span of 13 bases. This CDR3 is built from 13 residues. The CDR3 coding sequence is TGTGCCAGCCGTGGCGACAACGCCGGGGAGCTGTTTTTT. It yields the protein CASRGDNAGELFF.

This chain's CDR3 is CASSYSKAVIAYEQYF. Written as DNA, the CDR3 is TGTGCCAGCAGTTACTCGAAGGCGGTCATCGCCTACGAGCAGTACTTC. This chain uses TRBV6-5 with TRBJ2-7; no definite D call. This CDR3 is built from 16 residues. The V gene's germline CDR1 is MNHEY and CDR2 SVGAGI. The germline V and J ends were trimmed by 0 bases and 2 bases, with 14 bases remaining between them.

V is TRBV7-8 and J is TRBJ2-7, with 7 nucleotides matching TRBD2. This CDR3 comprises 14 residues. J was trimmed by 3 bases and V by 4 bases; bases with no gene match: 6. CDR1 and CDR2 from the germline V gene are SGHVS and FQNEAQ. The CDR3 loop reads CASSYRLAVYEQYF. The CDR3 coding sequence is TGTGCCAGCAGCTACCGACTAGCAGTCTACGAGCAGTACTTC.

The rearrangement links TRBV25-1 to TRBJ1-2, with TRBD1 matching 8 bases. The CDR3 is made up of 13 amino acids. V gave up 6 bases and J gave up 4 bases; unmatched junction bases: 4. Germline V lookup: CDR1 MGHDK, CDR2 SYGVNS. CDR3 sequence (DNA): TGTGCCAGCAGCCAAGGGACAGGCTATGGCTACACCTTC. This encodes CASSQGTGYGYTF.

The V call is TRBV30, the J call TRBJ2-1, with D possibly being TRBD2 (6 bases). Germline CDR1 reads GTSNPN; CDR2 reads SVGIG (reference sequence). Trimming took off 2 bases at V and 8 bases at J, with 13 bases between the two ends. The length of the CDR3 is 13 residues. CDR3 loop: CAWSRGDPHEQFF. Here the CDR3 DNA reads TGTGCCTGGAGTCGCGGGGATCCCCATGAGCAGTTCTTC. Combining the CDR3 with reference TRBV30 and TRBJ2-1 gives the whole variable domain SQTIHQWPATLVQPVGSPLSLECTVEGTSNPNLYWYRQAAGRGLQLLFYSVGIGQISSEVPQNLSASRPQDRQFILSSKKLLLSDSGFYLCAWSRGDPHEQFFGPGTRLTVL.